Sequencing of this TCR beta chain was carried out in a study of CD4 T cells in relation to SARS-CoV-2 and coronaviruses. Overall study results and limits: Each donor contributed either pre-pandemic or post-infection samples, not both. No crossreactivity against non-spike viral proteins was tested here.

Losses at the gene ends were 4 bases for V and 1 base for J; bases not matched to a gene: 10. Germline lookup yields CDR1 SGHKS and CDR2 YYEKEE (reference sequence). The CDR3 sequence is 17 residues long. This clone was seen once. Its target is not known. Unexposed donor CD4+ T cells date from 2011-2018, before the COVID-19 pandemic. CD4 enrichment then naive enrichment separated naive from memory CD4+ cells. TCRdb keeps only in-frame clones here, not all; method: immunoSEQ multiplex PCR. The sample includes tens of thousands of clones, approximately 93% seen only once; the top ten take under 0.25%. This clonotype originated in a human donor in good health. Sequenced: naive CD4+ T cells from PBMCs. The subset was: naive CD4+ T cells isolated by negative enrichment. V and J are TRBV5-5 and TRBJ2-1, with TRBD1 identical over 8 bases. CDR3 sequence: CASSATDRAYSYNEQFF. Written as DNA, the CDR3 is TGTGCCAGCAGCGCGACGGACAGGGCCTATTCCTACAATGAGCAGTTCTTC.